The 11 T cell receptor beta chains in this list originate from one sample, sequenced in a study of blood T cell repertoires in COVID-19. The repertoire was sequenced with immunoSEQ multiplex PCR; TCRdb's copy has only in-frame clones and lacks some. The sample shows some 50,000 clones, about nine tenths of them seen only once. Sequenced: peripheral blood. These receptors all come from a human donor in a cohort sampled during active COVID-19.

The chain joins TRBV7-6 to TRBJ2-3, with D possibly matching TRBD2 (5 bases). The germline V and J ends were trimmed by 4 bases and 1 base, with 15 bases remaining between them. Per germline, CDR1 SGHVS and CDR2 FNYEAQ. This CDR3 comprises 16 residues. The DNA of the CDR3 is TGTGCCAGCAGCTCCTACCCGTGGCGGGGCACAGATACGCAGTATTTT. This gives the protein CASSSYPWRGTDTQYF. Full variable domain (outside the CDR3, taken from reference TRBV7-6 and TRBJ2-3): GAGVSQSPRYKVTKRGQDVALRCDPISGHVSLYWYRQALGQGPEFLTYFNYEAQQDKSGLPNDRFSAERPEGSISTLTIQRTEQRDSAMYRCASSSYPWRGTDTQYFGPGTRLTVL.

The V gene is TRBV7-8, the J gene TRBJ2-1; 7 positions agree with TRBD1. This CDR3 is 15 amino acids long. Losses at the gene ends were 4 bases for V and 3 bases for J; bases not matched to a gene: 6. Germline V CDR1 and CDR2: SGHVS, FQNEAQ. As DNA, the CDR3 is TGTGCCAGCAGCTCTTCAGGGGGTCTCTACAATGAGCAGTTCTTC. Translation gives CASSSSGGLYNEQFF. Together with reference TRBV7-8 and TRBJ2-1, the CDR3 gives the full variable domain: GAGVSQSPRYKVAKRGQDVALRCDPISGHVSLFWYQQALGQGPEFLTYFQNEAQLDKSGLPSDRFFAERPEGSVSTLKIQRTQQEDSAVYLCASSSSGGLYNEQFFGPGTRLTVL.

The rearrangement uses TRBV3-1 (or the pseudogene TRBV3-2) and TRBJ2-3; TRBD2 agrees at 7 bases. CDR3 length: 18 amino acids. V was pared by 4 bases and J by 3 bases, with 16 bases of the junction left unmatched. Germline lookup yields CDR1 LGHDT and CDR2 YNNKEL (reference sequence). CDR3 bases: TGTGCCAGCAGCCCAGGGTGGCGTGGGCGGGGGAGAACAGATACGCAGTATTTT. Protein: CASSPGWRGRGRTDTQYF.

The chain links TRBV28 to TRBJ1-1, with 7 bases matching TRBD1. Losses at the gene ends were 5 bases for V and 4 bases for J; bases not matched to a gene: 7. The germline CDR1 and CDR2 sequences are MDHEN and SYDVKM. The CDR3 is 14 amino acids. CDR3 protein: CASSIGGRVTEAFF. CDR3 nucleotides: TGTGCCAGCAGTATAGGGGGCAGGGTCACTGAAGCTTTCTTT.

This clone has a handful of counts. The chain links TRBV9 to TRBJ2-7; D is perhaps TRBD2 (5 bases). The CDR3 is 16 residues long. Per the germline V gene, CDR1 is SGDLS and CDR2 is YYNGEE. Between the trimmed V and J ends, which lost 0 bases and 2 bases, there was a span of 15 bases. The CDR3 sequence is CASSVGAALTPYEQYF. DNA for the CDR3: TGTGCCAGCAGCGTAGGAGCGGCCCTTACCCCCTACGAGCAGTACTTC.

The J gene is TRBJ1-5, the V gene TRBV2, with 10 nucleotides matching TRBD1. Germline V gene data show CDR1 as SNHLY and CDR2 as FYNNEI. J was trimmed by 1 base and V by 8 bases; bases with no gene match: 2. This CDR3 has 14 residues. CDR3 DNA sequence: TGTGCCAGCGGACAGGGGGAGAGCAATCAGCCCCAGCATTTT. This translates into CASGQGESNQPQHF.

The chain employs TRBV28 and TRBJ1-1, with a weak D call TRBD1 (6 bases). CDR1 and CDR2 (germline): MDHEN, SYDVKM. This CDR3 region has 16 residues. The V and J ends lost 6 bases and 2 bases respectively, with 19 bases between them. For the CDR3, the DNA is TGTGCCAGCAGCTCCATACAGGGTCCTATTAACACTGAAGCTTTCTTT. Its protein product is CASSSIQGPINTEAFF.

The chain couples TRBV6-2 or TRBV6-3 to TRBJ2-7; 9 bases map to TRBD2. The CDR3 is 15 amino acids. The germline V gene has CDR1 MNHEY and CDR2 SVGEGT. Trimming at V came to 6 bases and at J to 1 base, leaving 7 bases not matched to a gene. The CDR3 nucleotides are TGTGCCAGCAGCTCTAGCGGGAAGGGATCCTACGAGCAGTACTTC. This sequence encodes CASSSSGKGSYEQYF.

In nucleotides, the CDR3 is TGCGCCAGCAGCCAAGAAGTCCGGGGCGCTGGGCGGGAGTGGTCCTACAATGAGCAGTTCTTC. This encodes CASSQEVRGAGREWSYNEQFF. The chain employs TRBV4-3 and TRBJ2-1; 7 nucleotides line up with TRBD2. The germline V gene has CDR1 LGHNA and CDR2 YSLEER. This CDR3 has 21 amino acids. J gave up 1 base and V 0 bases, and 18 bases lay outside the gene matches.

This clone was observed once. V is TRBV7-8 and J is TRBJ2-1; the match to TRBD1 covers 7 bases. The CDR3 has 15 amino acids. The V gene's germline CDR1 is SGHVS and CDR2 FQNEAQ. Trimming took 4 bases from V and 4 from J; bases not matched to a gene: 7. CDR3 loop: CASSWVGGPYNEQFF. For the CDR3, the DNA is TGTGCCAGCAGCTGGGTAGGGGGCCCTTACAATGAGCAGTTCTTC.

The V call is TRBV3-1 (or the pseudogene TRBV3-2), the J call TRBJ2-2; D may be TRBD2 (6 bases). The ends were cut back, 4 bases at V and 3 bases at J, with 6 bases in the middle. CDR1 and CDR2 (germline): LGHDT, YNNKEL (reference sequence). The CDR3 is made up of 13 amino acids. The CDR3 bases are TGTGCCAGCAGCCGGGACTACACCGGGGAGCTGTTTTTT. It is translated as CASSRDYTGELFF.